The rows below give T cell receptor beta chains drawn from one sample of a study of blood T cell repertoires in COVID-19. Profiling relied on immunoSEQ multiplex PCR, and the TCRdb table lists in-frame clones only, not all of them. This table holds some 62,000 clones, approximately 80% found once. Sequencing was performed on PBMCs or T cells enriched from blood (not recorded which). All receptors derive from a woman aged 40 to 50 with acute COVID-19. CDR3s include the opening cysteine and the closing phenylalanine or tryptophan. The D gene is left open where the match is weak. Clone size is shown for a subset of rows, as once, few, many or a class of expanded clone.

clone_size d_call j_call v_call cdr3_aa cdr3_nt
. . TRBJ1-1 TRBV7-9 CASSLVGGSEAFF TGTGCCAGCAGCTTAGTGGGGGGGTCTGAAGCTTTCTTT
. TRBD1 TRBJ2-2 TRBV11-2 CASSPQGTYTGELFF TGTGCCAGCAGCCCACAGGGGACGTACACCGGGGAGCTGTTTTTT
. TRBD1 TRBJ2-2 TRBV5-1 CASSYLTGGNTGELFF TGCGCCAGCAGCTACCTGACAGGGGGGAACACCGGGGAGCTGTTTTTT
. TRBD1 TRBJ1-1 TRBV29-1 CSVTTGGNTEAFF TGCAGCGTTACCACAGGGGGCAATACTGAAGCTTTCTTT
. TRBD1 TRBJ2-7 TRBV25-1 CASSGPTGRHEQYF TGTGCCAGCAGTGGACCGACAGGGAGACACGAGCAGTACTTC
once . TRBJ1-4 TRBV10-3 CAISETGPEKLFF TGTGCCATCAGTGAGACAGGGCCCGAAAAACTGTTTTTT
few TRBD1 TRBJ1-5 TRBV19 CASSWTGARQPQHF TGTGCCAGTAGTTGGACAGGGGCGCGTCAGCCCCAGCATTTT
. . TRBJ2-3 TRBV28 CASIKRWGADTQYF TGTGCCAGCATTAAGAGGTGGGGCGCAGATACGCAGTATTTT
. . TRBJ2-7 TRBV10-3 CAISEGYRDEQYF TGTGCCATCAGTGAGGGCTATCGGGACGAGCAGTACTTC
. . TRBJ1-1 TRBV5-6 CASSLNRVMNTEAFF TGTGCCAGCAGCTTGAACAGGGTCATGAACACTGAAGCTTTCTTT